This TCR beta chain was captured in a study of identical twins. At least ten counts were recorded for this clonotype. TCRdb reprocessed the 5' RACE reads with MiXCR, giving one entry per CDR3 protein. This sample has around 670,000 distinct CDR3 sequences, with 6% to 6.5% found just once. Germline values: CDR1 MNHNY, CDR2 SVGAGI (reference sequence). V lost 8 bases, J lost 4 bases, and 14 bases lay in between. The CDR3 extends over 13 amino acids. This clonotype was obtained from a man aged 18 to 29 in good health. The gene calls are TRBV6-6 and TRBJ1-2, with D possibly TRBD1 on 5 matching bases. The sequencing sample was made of naive T cells sorted from blood. The DNA of the CDR3 is TGTGCCAGCGGATTCAGGGAGCTCTATGGCTACACCTTC. Its translation is CASGFRELYGYTF.